This T cell receptor beta chain was recovered during a study of patients and donors after allogeneic stem cell transplantation. TCRdb re-analysed the RT-PCR reads in MiXCR, keeping a single row per CDR3 protein. Of 900,000 to 1,000,000 distinct CDR3 sequences in the sample, approximately 18% were seen once. The J segment lost 7 bases and the V segment lost 7 bases, leaving 12 bases of the junction unmatched. The CDR3 contains 15 residues. From germline, CDR1 is LGHDT and CDR2 YNNKEL (reference sequence). The source is a human donor who was either an allogeneic HSCT recipient or a stem cell or donor lymphocyte infusion donor (not recorded which). It is not recorded whose cells these are; they may come from a transplant donor. Material: blood, either unsorted or a sorted T cell fraction (not recorded which). The chain has TRBV3-1 and TRBJ2-1, with 8 positions matching TRBD2. The CDR3, as DNA: TGTGCCAGCACGGGCAGGACTAGCCGCTTAAATGAGCAGTTCTTC. It encodes CASTGRTSRLNEQFF.